This TCR beta chain was observed in a study of Ad26.COV2.S vaccination and SARS-CoV-2 variants. Study as a whole: Participants got Ad26.COV2.S intramuscularly, once or twice 56 days apart.

Treatment described: around 19 received Ad26.COV2.S at low or high dose, single or two shots; 5 received placebo; per-sample allocation not given. At day 63 after the first vaccine or placebo injection, samples were drawn. Donor was an adult aged 18-55 years in Boston. V dropped 1 base and J dropped 3; count of bases not matched to a gene: 6. Germline V CDR1 and CDR2: MNHNS, SASEGT. This CDR3 comprises 15 residues. This clone turned up a few times. Using immunoSEQ multiplex PCR, the repertoire was profiled, and TCRdb retains in-frame clones only, with some absent. The table shows 300,000 to 400,000 clones, with 85% occurring only once.

This rearrangement joins TRBV6-1 to TRBJ2-7; TRBD1 matches 7 bases. The material sequenced was peripheral blood, taken in a trial of Ad26.COV2.S vaccine versus placebo. The origin of this receptor is a person aged 18 to 59 who received the Ad26.COV2.S COVID-19 vaccine or a placebo. DNA for the CDR3: TGTGCCAGCAGTGAAGGACAGGGCGCCTACTACGAGCAGTACTTC. Amino acids: CASSEGQGAYYEQYF.